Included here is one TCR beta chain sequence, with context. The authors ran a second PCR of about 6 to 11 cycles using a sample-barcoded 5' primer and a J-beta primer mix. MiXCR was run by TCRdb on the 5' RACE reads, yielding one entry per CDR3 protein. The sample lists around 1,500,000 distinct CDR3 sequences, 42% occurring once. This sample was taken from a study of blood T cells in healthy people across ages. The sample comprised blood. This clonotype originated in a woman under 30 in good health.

CDR3 in amino acids: CANAGTEIGEQFF. In DNA, the CDR3 is TGTGCCAACGCCGGGACAGAAATAGGTGAGCAGTTCTTC. The chain employs TRBV2 and TRBJ2-1, with 7 bases matching TRBD1. The trim removed 10 bases at V and 9 bases at J, leaving 12 bases unmatched. Germline CDR1 is SNHLY and CDR2 is FYNNEI. This CDR3 contains 13 residues.